Presented here are 24 T cell receptor beta chains from one specimen sequenced in a study of blood T cell repertoires in COVID-19. The repertoire was sequenced with immunoSEQ multiplex PCR; TCRdb's copy has only in-frame clones and lacks some. Of 200,000 to 250,000 clones listed, 70% to 85% are singletons. The specimen sequenced was PBMCs or T cells enriched from blood (not recorded which). These receptors came from a man aged 55 to 70 who had recovered from COVID-19.

V is TRBV19 and J is TRBJ2-7; a weak D match, TRBD1 (7 bases). V was cut by 5 bases and J by 1 base, with 15 bases left in between. The CDR3 totals 15 residues. Looked up from germline, CDR1 is LNHDA and CDR2 is SQIVND (reference sequence). DNA for the CDR3: TGTGCCAGTAGTGGGGGGACAGAGACGTCCTACGAGCAGTACTTC. Translation gives CASSGGTETSYEQYF.

This chain joins TRBV5-1 and TRBJ2-7; TRBD2 is a possible D gene (6 bases). The CDR3 loop spans 14 amino acids. Germline assignment: CDR1 SGHRS and CDR2 YFSETQ. Between the trimmed V and J ends, which lost 5 bases and 5 bases, there was a span of 17 bases. CDR3 in DNA: TGCGCCAGCAGAACGGGAGAAGGGCCCGACGAGCAGTACTTC. Its protein product is CASRTGEGPDEQYF.

This chain links TRBV18 with TRBJ2-2; TRBD2 might be the D (5 bases). Trimming pared 6 bases from V and 5 bases from J, leaving 16 bases between. The CDR3 is 15 residues long. Germline CDR1 and CDR2: KGHSH and LQKENI. CDR3 DNA sequence: TGTGCCAGCTCGGGTCGGACCCCGGGGACCGGGGAGCTGTTTTTT. This encodes CASSGRTPGTGELFF. The entire variable domain, with the rest obtained from reference TRBV18 and TRBJ2-2, is as follows: NAGVMQNPRHLVRRRGQEARLRCSPMKGHSHVYWYRQLPEEGLKFMVYLQKENIIDESGMPKERFSAEFPKEGPSILRIQQVVRGDSAAYFCASSGRTPGTGELFFGEGSRLTVL.

V usage is TRBV11-2 and J usage is TRBJ1-2; the D gene is possibly TRBD1 (5 bases). CDR1 is SGHAT and CDR2 is FQNNGV in the germline V gene. Deletions cut 2 bases from V and 7 bases from J, with 11 bases between. The CDR3 length is 13 residues. CDR3 nucleotide sequence: TGTGCCAGCAGCTTATCTCTCGGGGGTGGCTACACCTTC. It is translated as CASSLSLGGGYTF.

The chain employs TRBV7-8 and TRBJ1-5; TRBD1 matches 7 bases. V was pared by 5 bases and J by 6 bases, with 10 bases of the junction left unmatched. Germline CDR1 and CDR2: SGHVS and FQNEAQ. The CDR3 is 15 amino acids. In DNA form, the CDR3 reads TGTGCCAGCAGCCCAGGAAAGGGGGCAATTCAGCCCCAGCATTTT. This codes for CASSPGKGAIQPQHF.

The V and J genes are TRBV27 and TRBJ1-2; unclear D gene. This CDR3 spans 15 amino acids. Trimming took 5 bases from V and 2 from J, leaving 15 bases between them. The germline V gene encodes CDR1 MNHEY and CDR2 SMNVEV (reference sequence). CDR3 in amino acids: CASSPSLRQNYGYTF. Here the CDR3 DNA reads TGTGCCAGCAGTCCCAGCCTTCGACAAAACTATGGCTACACCTTC.

V usage is TRBV9 and J usage is TRBJ1-1; D is ambiguous. This CDR3 region has 15 residues. Germline CDR1 is SGDLS and CDR2 is YYNGEE. The ends were cut back, 0 bases at V and 1 base at J, with 10 bases in the middle. The CDR3 here is CASSVAGRWNTEAFF. In nucleotides, the CDR3 is TGTGCCAGCAGCGTAGCTGGCAGGTGGAACACTGAAGCTTTCTTT.

The chain links TRBV7-2 to TRBJ2-1; tentative D call: TRBD1 (5 bases). This CDR3 region has 12 residues. Trimming took off 5 bases at V and 15 bases at J, with 17 bases between the two ends. The germline CDR1 and CDR2 sequences are SGHTA and FQGNSA. The CDR3 nucleotides read TGTGCCAGCAGCCCCCGAAGGGGTGGGTTGTTCTTC. It specifies CASSPRRGGLFF.

The gene calls are TRBV6-2 or TRBV6-3 and TRBJ1-4; TRBD1 might be the D (6 bases). Per the germline V gene, CDR1 is MNHEY and CDR2 is SVGEGT. V lost 2 bases and J 12 bases, leaving 19 bases between the germline ends. The CDR3 spans 15 residues. The CDR3 DNA is TGTGCCAGCAGTTACAGGGGGACGCCGAAGGTTCAACTGTTTTTT. Amino acid sequence: CASSYRGTPKVQLFF.

V gene TRBV2 combines with J gene TRBJ1-6; possible D gene TRBD1, 5 bases. The ends were cut back, 7 bases at V and 0 bases at J, with 25 bases in the middle. In germline, CDR1 is SNHLY, CDR2 FYNNEI. The CDR3 consists of 20 residues. CDR3: CASTLGGGFPYSSYNSPLHF. The CDR3 coding sequence is TGTGCCAGCACCCTCGGGGGGGGATTTCCCTATAGCTCCTATAATTCACCCCTCCACTTT.

The chain carries TRBV19 and TRBJ1-2; D remains unclear. The CDR3 is 12 residues long. Per germline, CDR1 LNHDA and CDR2 SQIVND (reference sequence). V was shortened by 5 bases and J by 7 bases, with 11 bases between the two germline ends. CDR3 coding DNA: TGTGCCAGTAGTGCCGCTTCGGGTGGCTACACCTTC. Its protein product is CASSAASGGYTF. Using reference TRBV19 and TRBJ1-2 for the parts outside the CDR3, the full variable domain is DGGITQSPKYLFRKEGQNVTLSCEQNLNHDAMYWYRQDPGQGLRLIYYSQIVNDFQKGDIAEGYSVSREKKESFPLTVTSAQKNPTAFYLCASSAASGGYTFGSGTRLTVV.

This clone was detected a few times. The genes are TRBV7-2 and TRBJ1-1; D unresolved. V lost 5 bases and J 5 bases, leaving 12 bases between the germline ends. The V gene's germline CDR1 is SGHTA and CDR2 FQGNSA. The CDR3 sequence is 13 residues long. The CDR3 DNA sequence: TGTGCCAGCAGCGCCGGGATTTCGACTGAAGCTTTCTTT. Protein product: CASSAGISTEAFF.

This chain uses TRBV6-5 with TRBJ1-4; possibly TRBD1 for D (6 bases). The V gene lost 5 bases and the J gene lost 5 bases, with 15 bases spanning the gap. CDR1 and CDR2 from the germline V gene are MNHEY and SVGAGI. The CDR3 is 15 amino acids. The CDR3 spells CASSHHRDTNEKLFF. As DNA, the CDR3 is TGTGCCAGCAGTCACCACCGGGACACAAATGAAAAACTGTTTTTT.

About this clone: An end of the junction differs from the germline gene, which may be a read error. This chain joins TRBV5-5 and TRBJ2-7; D might be TRBD2 (5 bases). The CDR3 has 15 amino acids. Germline lookup yields CDR1 SGHKS and CDR2 YYEKEE (reference sequence). CDR3: CASSLVSPPGYGQYF. DNA of the CDR3: TGTGCCAGCAGCTTGGTGTCTCCCCCGGGGTACGGGCAGTACTTC.

The rearrangement joins TRBV6-5 to TRBJ2-1; no clear D gene. V was clipped by 0 bases and J by 0 bases, with 6 bases between them. The CDR3 covers 15 residues. Germline loops: CDR1 MNHEY, CDR2 SVGAGI. For the CDR3, the DNA is TGTGCCAGCAGTTACTCAGATAGCTCCTACAATGAGCAGTTCTTC. Residues: CASSYSDSSYNEQFF.

V is TRBV4-1 and J is TRBJ2-3; D gene ambiguous. V lost 1 base and J lost 2, with 16 bases in between. Germline V CDR1 and CDR2: MGHRA, YSYEKL. This CDR3 is built from 17 residues. The CDR3 DNA reads TGCGCCAGCAGCCAAGCCGATGAACTAAGAGCCACAGATACGCAGTATTTT. Its protein product is CASSQADELRATDTQYF.

This clone was observed a single time. The J gene is TRBJ1-1, the V gene TRBV7-9, with D possibly matching TRBD1 (5 bases). Trimming stripped 1 base from V and 0 bases from J, with 6 bases between. This CDR3 has 14 residues. CDR1 is SEHNR, CDR2 FQNEAQ, per germline (reference sequence). The CDR3 region is CASSLGGLNTEAFF. The CDR3 nucleotides read TGTGCCAGCAGCTTAGGGGGCCTGAACACTGAAGCTTTCTTT. The variable domain in full, with the rest retrieved from reference TRBV7-9 and TRBJ1-1, is DTGVSQNPRHKITKRGQNVTFRCDPISEHNRLYWYRQTLGQGPEFLTYFQNEAQLEKSRLLSDRFSAERPKGSFSTLEIQRTEQGDSAMYLCASSLGGLNTEAFFGQGTRLTVV.

V gene TRBV7-2 combines with J gene TRBJ2-7, with 11 bases fitting TRBD1. Germline V gene lookup returns CDR1 SGHTA and CDR2 FQGNSA. This CDR3 has 15 amino acids. V lost 5 bases and J lost 6; bases outside the gene matches: 9. The CDR3 sequence: CASSPGQGAWSEQYF. The DNA of the CDR3 is TGTGCCAGCAGCCCAGGACAGGGGGCATGGAGCGAGCAGTACTTC.

The V call is TRBV19, the J call TRBJ2-3; 11 bases are a match to TRBD2. There are 17 residues in the CDR3. The V gene end was trimmed by 4 bases and the J gene end by 3 bases; junction bases not matched to a gene: 9. Germline V gene data show CDR1 as LNHDA and CDR2 as SQIVND (reference sequence). The chain's CDR3 is CASSTSQGLAETDTQYF. In DNA, the CDR3 is TGTGCCAGTAGTACTTCACAGGGACTAGCGGAGACAGATACGCAGTATTTT.

This clone showed up just a few times. This chain's CDR3 is CASSLRQGYGYTF. CDR3 nucleotide sequence: TGTGCCAGCAGTTTACGACAGGGGTATGGCTACACCTTC. This chain joins TRBV27 and TRBJ1-2, with TRBD1 matching 8 bases. J lost 5 bases, V lost 2 bases, and 1 base had no gene match. Per the germline V gene, CDR1 is MNHEY and CDR2 is SMNVEV (reference sequence). The CDR3 is made up of 13 amino acids.

This clone occurred many times. This sample includes further DNA sequences coding for the same CDR3. V gene TRBV18 combines with J gene TRBJ2-7, with D possibly matching TRBD1 (5 bases). Per germline, CDR1 KGHSH and CDR2 LQKENI. The CDR3 totals 15 residues. V shed 0 bases and J shed 2 bases, with 11 bases lying between them. For the CDR3, the DNA is TGTGCCAGCTCACCACCTCAGGGTACCCCCTACGAGCAGTACTTC. This codes for CASSPPQGTPYEQYF. Filled out from reference TRBV18 and TRBJ2-7, the complete variable domain reads NAGVMQNPRHLVRRRGQEARLRCSPMKGHSHVYWYRQLPEEGLKFMVYLQKENIIDESGMPKERFSAEFPKEGPSILRIQQVVRGDSAAYFCASSPPQGTPYEQYFGPGTRLTVT.

This chain joins TRBV6-1 and TRBJ2-5, with 7 positions matching TRBD1. There are 15 residues in the CDR3. J was trimmed by 5 bases and V by 2 bases; bases with no gene match: 8. Per germline, CDR1 MNHNS and CDR2 SASEGT. The DNA of the CDR3 is TGTGCCAGCAGTGAATTACAGGGGTCACTGGAGACCCAGTACTTC. Protein product: CASSELQGSLETQYF.

There are a few counts of this clone. V gene TRBV18 combines with J gene TRBJ2-1, with a weak D call TRBD1 (6 bases). The germline gives CDR1 KGHSH, CDR2 LQKENI. The CDR3 loop spans 14 amino acids. The germline V and J ends were trimmed by 2 bases and 6 bases, with 11 bases remaining between them. This CDR3 reads CASSPNRDRNEQFF. CDR3 in DNA: TGTGCCAGCTCACCAAACAGGGACCGCAATGAGCAGTTCTTC. The variable domain in full, with the rest retrieved from reference TRBV18 and TRBJ2-1, is NAGVMQNPRHLVRRRGQEARLRCSPMKGHSHVYWYRQLPEEGLKFMVYLQKENIIDESGMPKERFSAEFPKEGPSILRIQQVVRGDSAAYFCASSPNRDRNEQFFGPGTRLTVL.

The V call is TRBV6-2 or TRBV6-3, the J call TRBJ1-5, with 7 bases identical to TRBD1. J gave up 3 bases and V 0 bases, and 8 bases lay outside the gene matches. This CDR3 region has 17 residues. Germline CDR1 reads MNHEY; CDR2 reads SVGEGT. As DNA, the CDR3 is TGTGCCAGCAGTTACTCGCCACAGGGGATCCTCAATCAGCCCCAGCATTTT. Its translation: CASSYSPQGILNQPQHF.